The TCR beta chain described here comes from a study of early T cells in non-severe SARS-CoV-2 infection. At the level of the study: Chains from this unsorted whole-blood bulk RNA could not be paired. General study results and limits: Clonotype matching in VDJdb favored anti-spike CD8 responses and did not capture private and CD4 specificities.

Researchers tagged individual cDNA molecules with unique molecular identifiers. TCRdb fed the 5' RACE reads into MiXCR, producing one record per CDR3 protein. Seen here are 99,000 or so distinct CDR3 sequences, 16% observed once, and the top ten hold roughly 1.3%. With respect to this clonotype: The antigen is unknown.

V lost 4 bases to trimming and J lost 4 bases; unmatched junction nucleotides: 9. Per the germline V gene, CDR1 is SGHRS and CDR2 is YFSETQ. The CDR3 contains 15 residues. The sequenced sample was whole blood. The receptor comes from an adult who was a healthcare worker with PCR-confirmed SARS-CoV-2 infection or an uninfected control (not recorded which). J is TRBJ2-5 and V is TRBV5-1, with 8 bases fitting TRBD2. The CDR3 region is CASSPSGGAGETQYF. The CDR3 DNA follows: TGCGCCAGCAGCCCCTCGGGAGGGGCTGGAGAGACCCAGTACTTC. Complete variable domain (other parts from reference TRBV5-1 and TRBJ2-5): KAGVTQTPRYLIKTRGQQVTLSCSPISGHRSVSWYQQTPGQGLQFLFEYFSETQRNKGNFPGRFSGRQFSNSRSEMNVSTLELGDSALYLCASSPSGGAGETQYFGPGTRLLVL.